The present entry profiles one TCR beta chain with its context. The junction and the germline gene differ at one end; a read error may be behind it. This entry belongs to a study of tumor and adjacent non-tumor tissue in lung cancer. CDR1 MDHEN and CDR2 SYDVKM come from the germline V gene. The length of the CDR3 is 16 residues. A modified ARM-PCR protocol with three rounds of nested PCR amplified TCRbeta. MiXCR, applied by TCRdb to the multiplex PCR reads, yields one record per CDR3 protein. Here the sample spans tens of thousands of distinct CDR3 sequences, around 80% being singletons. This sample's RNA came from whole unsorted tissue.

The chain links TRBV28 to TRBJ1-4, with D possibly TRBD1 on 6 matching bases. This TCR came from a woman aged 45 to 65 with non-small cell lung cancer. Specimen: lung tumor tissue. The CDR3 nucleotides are TGTGCCAGCAGTAAAACAGGGAGCACAACTAATGAAAAACCGTTTTTT. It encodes CASSKTGSTTNEKPFF. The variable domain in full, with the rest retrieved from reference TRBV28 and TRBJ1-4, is DVKVTQSSRYLVKRTGEKVFLECVQDMDHENMFWYRQDPGLGLRLIYFSYDVKMKEKGDIPEGYSVSREKKERFSLILESASTNQTSMYLCASSKTGSTTNEKPFFGSGTQLSVL.